This TCR beta chain was sequenced during a study of blood T cell repertoires in COVID-19. Only one count was recorded for this clone. CDR1 and CDR2 (germline): LGHDT, YNNKEL (reference sequence). The CDR3 consists of 14 residues. Trimming removed 4 bases at V and 4 bases at J, with 13 bases between. Libraries were prepared by immunoSEQ multiplex PCR; TCRdb keeps only in-frame clonotypes and omits some of them. The data show hundreds of thousands of clones, 85% to 90% seen once. This clonotype was obtained from a woman aged 45-59 years with COVID-19, enrolled during active disease. Sample: peripheral blood. The J gene is TRBJ1-2, the V gene TRBV3-1 (or the pseudogene TRBV3-2); D is perhaps TRBD1 (5 bases). The CDR3 DNA sequence: TGTGCCAGCAGCCCAGGGAGGGCGGCCTATGGCTACACCTTC. Translating it yields CASSPGRAAYGYTF.